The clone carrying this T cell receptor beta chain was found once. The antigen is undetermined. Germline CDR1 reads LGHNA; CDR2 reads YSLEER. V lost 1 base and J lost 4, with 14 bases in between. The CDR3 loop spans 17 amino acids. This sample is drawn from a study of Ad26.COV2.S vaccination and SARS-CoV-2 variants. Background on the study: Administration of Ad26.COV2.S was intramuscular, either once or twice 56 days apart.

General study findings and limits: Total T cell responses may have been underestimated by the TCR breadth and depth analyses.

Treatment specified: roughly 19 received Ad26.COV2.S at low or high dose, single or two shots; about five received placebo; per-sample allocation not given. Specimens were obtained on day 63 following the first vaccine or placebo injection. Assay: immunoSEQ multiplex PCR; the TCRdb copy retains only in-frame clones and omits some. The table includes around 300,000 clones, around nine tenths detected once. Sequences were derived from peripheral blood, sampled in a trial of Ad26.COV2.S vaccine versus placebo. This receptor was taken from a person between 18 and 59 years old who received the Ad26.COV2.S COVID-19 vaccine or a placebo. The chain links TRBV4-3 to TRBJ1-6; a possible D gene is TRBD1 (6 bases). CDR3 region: CASSQAYRELYNSPLHF. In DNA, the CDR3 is TGCGCCAGCAGCCAAGCATACAGGGAGTTATATAATTCACCCCTCCACTTT.